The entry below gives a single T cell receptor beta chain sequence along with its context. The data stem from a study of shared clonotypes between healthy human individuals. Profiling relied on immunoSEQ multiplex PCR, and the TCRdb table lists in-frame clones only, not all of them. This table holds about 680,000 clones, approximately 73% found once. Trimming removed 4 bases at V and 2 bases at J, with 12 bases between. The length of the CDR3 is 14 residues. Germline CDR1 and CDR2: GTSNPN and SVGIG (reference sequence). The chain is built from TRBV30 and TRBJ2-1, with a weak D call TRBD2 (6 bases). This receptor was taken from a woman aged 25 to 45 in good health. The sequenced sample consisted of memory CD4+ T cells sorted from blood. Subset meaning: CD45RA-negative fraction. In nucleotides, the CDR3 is TGTGCCTGGACTCGCGGGAACCCCTACAATGAGCAGTTCTTC. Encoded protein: CAWTRGNPYNEQFF. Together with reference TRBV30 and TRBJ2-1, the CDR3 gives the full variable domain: SQTIHQWPATLVQPVGSPLSLECTVEGTSNPNLYWYRQAAGRGLQLLFYSVGIGQISSEVPQNLSASRPQDRQFILSSKKLLLSDSGFYLCAWTRGNPYNEQFFGPGTRLTVL.